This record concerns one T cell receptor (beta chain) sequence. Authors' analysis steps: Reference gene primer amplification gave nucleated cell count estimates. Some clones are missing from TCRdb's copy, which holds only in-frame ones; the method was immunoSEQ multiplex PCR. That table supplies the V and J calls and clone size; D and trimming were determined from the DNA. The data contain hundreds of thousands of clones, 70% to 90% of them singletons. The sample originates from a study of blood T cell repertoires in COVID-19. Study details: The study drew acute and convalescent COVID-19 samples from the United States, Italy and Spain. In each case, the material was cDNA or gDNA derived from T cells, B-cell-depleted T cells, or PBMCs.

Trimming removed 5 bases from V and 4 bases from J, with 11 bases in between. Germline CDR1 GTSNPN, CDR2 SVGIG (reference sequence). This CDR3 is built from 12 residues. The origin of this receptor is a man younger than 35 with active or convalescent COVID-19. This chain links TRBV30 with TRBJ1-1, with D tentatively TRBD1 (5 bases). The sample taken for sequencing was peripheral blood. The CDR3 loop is CAWGSQGTEAFF. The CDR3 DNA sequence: TGTGCCTGGGGGTCCCAGGGCACTGAAGCTTTCTTT.